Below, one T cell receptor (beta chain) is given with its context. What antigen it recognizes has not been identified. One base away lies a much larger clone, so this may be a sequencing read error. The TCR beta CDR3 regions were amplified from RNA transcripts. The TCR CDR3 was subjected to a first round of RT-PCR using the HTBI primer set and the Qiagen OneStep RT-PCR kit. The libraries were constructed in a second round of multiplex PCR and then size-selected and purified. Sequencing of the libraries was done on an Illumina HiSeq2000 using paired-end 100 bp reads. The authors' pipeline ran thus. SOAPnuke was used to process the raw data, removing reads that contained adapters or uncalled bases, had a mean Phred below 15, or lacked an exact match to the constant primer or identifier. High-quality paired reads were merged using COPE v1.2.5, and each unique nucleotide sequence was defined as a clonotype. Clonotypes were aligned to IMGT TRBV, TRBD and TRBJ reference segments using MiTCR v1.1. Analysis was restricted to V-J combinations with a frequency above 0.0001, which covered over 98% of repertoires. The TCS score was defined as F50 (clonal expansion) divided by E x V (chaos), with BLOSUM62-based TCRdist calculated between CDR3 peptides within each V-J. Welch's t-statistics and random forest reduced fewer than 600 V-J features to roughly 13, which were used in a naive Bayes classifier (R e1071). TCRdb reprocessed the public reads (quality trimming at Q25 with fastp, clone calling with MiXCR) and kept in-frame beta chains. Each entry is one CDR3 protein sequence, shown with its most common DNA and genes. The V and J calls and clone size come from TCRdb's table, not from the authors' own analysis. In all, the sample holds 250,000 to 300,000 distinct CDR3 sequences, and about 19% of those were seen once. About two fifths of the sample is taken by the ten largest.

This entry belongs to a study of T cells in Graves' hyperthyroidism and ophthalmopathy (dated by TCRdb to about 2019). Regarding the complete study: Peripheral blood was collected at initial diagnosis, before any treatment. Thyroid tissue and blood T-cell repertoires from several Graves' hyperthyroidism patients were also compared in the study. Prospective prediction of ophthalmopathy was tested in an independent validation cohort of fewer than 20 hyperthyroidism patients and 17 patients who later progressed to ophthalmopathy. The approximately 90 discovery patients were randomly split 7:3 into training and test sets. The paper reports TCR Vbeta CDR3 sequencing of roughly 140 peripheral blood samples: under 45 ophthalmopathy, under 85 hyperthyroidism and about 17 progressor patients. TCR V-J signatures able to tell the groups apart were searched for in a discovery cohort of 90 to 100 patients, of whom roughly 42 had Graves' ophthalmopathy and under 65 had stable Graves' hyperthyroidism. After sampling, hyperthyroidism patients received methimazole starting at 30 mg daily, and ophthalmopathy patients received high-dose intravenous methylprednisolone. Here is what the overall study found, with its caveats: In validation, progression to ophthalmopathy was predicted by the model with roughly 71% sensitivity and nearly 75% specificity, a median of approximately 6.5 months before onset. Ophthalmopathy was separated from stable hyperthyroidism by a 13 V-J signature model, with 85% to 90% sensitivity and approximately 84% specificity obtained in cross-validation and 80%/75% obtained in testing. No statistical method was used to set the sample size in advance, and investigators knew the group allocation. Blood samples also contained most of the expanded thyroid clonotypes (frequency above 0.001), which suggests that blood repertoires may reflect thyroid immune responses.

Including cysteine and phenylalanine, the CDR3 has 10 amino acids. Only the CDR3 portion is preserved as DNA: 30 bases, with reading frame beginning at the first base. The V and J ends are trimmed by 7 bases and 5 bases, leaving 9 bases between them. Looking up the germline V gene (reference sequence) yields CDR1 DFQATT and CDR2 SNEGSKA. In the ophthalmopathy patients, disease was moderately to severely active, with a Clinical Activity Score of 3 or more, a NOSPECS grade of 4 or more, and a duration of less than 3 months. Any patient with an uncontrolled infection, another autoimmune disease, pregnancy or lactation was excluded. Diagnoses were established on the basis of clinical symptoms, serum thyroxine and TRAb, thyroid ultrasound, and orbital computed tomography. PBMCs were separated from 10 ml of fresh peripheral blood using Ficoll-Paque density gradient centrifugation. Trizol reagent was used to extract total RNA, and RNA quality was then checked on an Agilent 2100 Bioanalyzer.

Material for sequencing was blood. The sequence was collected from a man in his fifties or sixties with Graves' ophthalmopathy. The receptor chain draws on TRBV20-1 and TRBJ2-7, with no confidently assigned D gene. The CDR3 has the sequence CSVSGDEQYF. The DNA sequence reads TGCAGTGTTAGTGGGGACGAGCAGTACTTC.